The TCR beta chain described here comes from a study of cytomegalovirus exposure and HLA in healthy donors. As for the study in general: The early release's HLA-typed donors yielded 65 million to 85 million unique TCRs. General study findings and limits: Most TCRs appeared rarely, but some public TCRs recurred in many donors. The authors considered a cluster of highly shared sequence variants likely to be a sequencing artifact. Cytomegalovirus status was reportedly diagnosed by the classifier with high sensitivity and specificity.

Primers for the PCR totalled 60 Vbeta and 13 Jbeta. Sequenced by immunoSEQ multiplex PCR; TCRdb stores in-frame clones only, minus some. The repertoire holds 180,000 or so clones, with 75% as singletons. This clone has a handful of counts. The target antigen is unknown. Germline V CDR1 and CDR2: SGHKS, YYEKEE (reference sequence). CDR3 length equals 16 residues. Trimming at V came to 0 bases and at J to 8 bases, leaving 10 bases not matched to a gene. The TCR sequence derives from a woman aged 40 to 49 in good health and CMV-seropositive. Sequencing used PBMCs. This chain links TRBV5-5 with TRBJ2-1; 8 bases fit TRBD2. DNA for the CDR3: TGTGCCAGCAGCTTGGCCTCGGGAGGGCCAGGGGATGAGCAGTTCTTC. Protein product: CASSLASGGPGDEQFF.